The clone carrying this T cell receptor (beta chain) is called medium-sized based on its frequency. As yet, its antigen is unknown. The data belong to a study of T cell clusters in autoimmune cytopenias. General study points: No experiment has yet validated the function of the T cell clusters defined in silico.

Multiplex touch-down PCR amplified TRB using TRB-A and TRB-B pools in one tube. TCRdb re-called the multiplex PCR reads and shows each CDR3 protein once, DNA omitted. The sample data list roughly 2,000 distinct CDR3 sequences. Germline values: CDR1 DFQATT, CDR2 SNEGSKA (reference sequence). The CDR3 is made up of 13 amino acids. TRB was amplified from about 260 ng of peripheral blood genomic DNA per sample. The rearrangement links TRBV20-1 to TRBJ1-4; TCRdb reports TRBD1, a call that lacks DNA to check it against. This TCR was recovered from a human donor with an autoimmune cytopenia or autoimmune hepatitis (not recorded which). The specimen was peripheral blood. The CDR3 loop is CSAPTGGRGKLFF.